What follows are 24 T cell receptor beta chains derived from one specimen sequenced in a study of beta chain features in type 1 diabetes. Study results and limitations: Moderately but significantly shorter TCRB CDR3s were found in Type 1 diabetes patients in all four CD4+ subsets.

Reverse transcription of all isolated RNA meant that expressed TCRB transcripts were sequenced. The method was immunoSEQ multiplex PCR; TCRdb's version includes in-frame clones alone and lacks a portion of them. The sample shows around 690,000 clones, roughly 12% of them seen only once. No antigen is known for these receptors. Sequenced: naive CD4+ T cells from blood. The source of these receptors is a young man with type 1 diabetes.

This clone was recorded a few times. The chain links TRBV20-1 to TRBJ1-2; D gene unclear. V was trimmed by 3 bases and J by 4 bases, leaving 6 bases between them. The CDR3 spans 11 residues. Germline V gives CDR1 DFQATT, CDR2 SNEGSKA (reference sequence). The CDR3 is CSASHSYGYTF. The DNA for the CDR3 is TGCAGTGCTAGTCACAGCTATGGCTACACCTTC.

The chain carries TRBV4-3 and TRBJ2-2; D is unclear. CDR3 length: 15 amino acids. Trimming pared 4 bases from V and 1 base from J, leaving 10 bases between. CDR1 and CDR2 from the germline V gene are LGHNA and YSLEER. CDR3 loop: CASSPDTRNTGELFF. The CDR3, as DNA: TGCGCCAGCAGCCCTGACACCCGGAACACCGGGGAGCTGTTTTTT.

The sample holds a few counts of this clone. V is TRBV4-1 and J is TRBJ2-3; D perhaps matches TRBD1 (6 bases). CDR3 length equals 17 residues. The V end was cut by 1 base, the J end by 0 bases, with 14 bases between. CDR1 and CDR2 (germline): MGHRA, YSYEKL. In DNA, the CDR3 is TGCGCCAGCAGCCAAGCTCCGGCAGGGGCTAGCACAGATACGCAGTATTTT. Translated, it gives CASSQAPAGASTDTQYF.

This clone has a handful of counts. The chain links TRBV19 to TRBJ1-6, with D possibly TRBD1 on 5 matching bases. The germline V and J ends were trimmed by 3 bases and 13 bases, with 16 bases remaining between them. From germline, CDR1 is LNHDA and CDR2 SQIVND (reference sequence). This CDR3 spans 14 amino acids. CDR3 in DNA: TGTGCCAGTAGTATCGGGCCGGGACTCGAGCCCCTCCACTTT. The encoded protein is CASSIGPGLEPLHF.

The chain uses TRBV5-6 and TRBJ1-1; D is perhaps TRBD1 (5 bases). Germline V gene lookup returns CDR1 SGHDT and CDR2 YYEEEE. This CDR3 spans 15 amino acids. V lost 6 bases and J 1 base, leaving 16 bases between the germline ends. The CDR3 here is CASNTGEAGNTEAFF. DNA of the CDR3: TGTGCCAGCAACACGGGGGAGGCAGGGAACACTGAAGCTTTCTTT.

This clone turned up a few times. The chain combines TRBV5-6 with TRBJ2-1; D is unclear. The length of the CDR3 is 13 residues. V dropped 0 bases and J dropped 4 bases, with 5 bases sitting between them. Germline loops: CDR1 SGHDT, CDR2 YYEEEE. DNA of the CDR3: TGTGCCAGCAGCTTGGGCACATACAATGAGCAGTTCTTC. Translated, it gives CASSLGTYNEQFF.

This clone was counted between two and nine times. The chain carries TRBV7-3 and TRBJ1-2, with 9 nucleotides matching TRBD1. CDR1 is SGHTA and CDR2 is FQGTGA in the germline V gene. With V trimmed by 3 bases and J by 8 bases, 4 bases remained unmatched. This CDR3 contains 13 residues. The CDR3 region is CASSFTGGEGYTF. The CDR3 DNA follows: TGTGCCAGCAGCTTTACAGGGGGCGAAGGCTACACCTTC.

The chain couples TRBV7-2 to TRBJ1-4; D may be TRBD1 (5 bases). The CDR3 runs to 16 residues. Trimming took off 2 bases at V and 0 bases at J, with 10 bases between the two ends. Germline CDR1 and CDR2: SGHTA and FQGNSA. The CDR3: CASSLRQGATNEKLFF. The CDR3 nucleotides are TGTGCCAGCAGCTTAAGGCAGGGAGCAACTAATGAAAAACTGTTTTTT. The whole variable domain, remainder taken from reference TRBV7-2 and TRBJ1-4, is GAGVSQSPSNKVTEKGKDVELRCDPISGHTALYWYRQSLGQGLEFLIYFQGNSAPDKSGLPSDRFSAERTGGSVSTLTIQRTQQEDSAVYLCASSLRQGATNEKLFFGSGTQLSVL.

This clone showed up just a few times. The gene calls are TRBV6-5 and TRBJ1-4, with 8 positions matching TRBD1. Per germline, CDR1 MNHEY and CDR2 SVGAGI. The CDR3 is 15 amino acids. After removal of 0 bases from V and 6 bases from J, the junction contained 3 bases not matched to a gene. CDR3 region: CASSYSMTGDEKLFF. CDR3 coding DNA: TGTGCCAGCAGTTACTCAATGACAGGGGATGAAAAACTGTTTTTT.

This chain links TRBV7-3 with TRBJ2-3; D might be TRBD2 (6 bases). Trimming pared 5 bases from V and 6 bases from J, leaving 15 bases between. The CDR3 is made up of 14 amino acids. CDR1 is SGHTA and CDR2 is FQGTGA in the germline V gene. The CDR3 bases are TGTGCCAGCAGCCCTCCCGGGGGAACGGATACGCAGTATTTT. Translating gives CASSPPGGTDTQYF.

The V gene is TRBV5-1, the J gene TRBJ1-5; 8 bases map to TRBD1. V was pared by 4 bases and J by 2 bases, with 2 bases of the junction left unmatched. The germline gives CDR1 SGHRS, CDR2 YFSETQ. The CDR3 runs 14 residues. CDR3 coding DNA: TGCGCCAGCAGCCAGACAGGGGGCAATCAGCCCCAGCATTTT. This codes for CASSQTGGNQPQHF.

This clone turned up a few times. This chain connects TRBV6-1 to TRBJ2-7; 7 nucleotides match TRBD1. With 1 base clipped from V and 1 base from J, the junction kept 4 bases outside the gene matches. The CDR3 loop spans 15 amino acids. Germline CDR1 and CDR2: MNHNS and SASEGT. As DNA, the CDR3 is TGTGCCAGCAGTGAAGGACAGGGCCCATCCTACGAGCAGTACTTC. It yields the protein CASSEGQGPSYEQYF.

V is TRBV6-4 and J is TRBJ1-5; tentatively, D is TRBD1 (6 bases). Per germline, CDR1 MRHNA and CDR2 SNTAGT. Trimming removed 5 bases at V and 6 bases at J, with 11 bases between. This CDR3 comprises 13 residues. The CDR3 is CASSPGEAQPQHF. In DNA form, the CDR3 reads TGTGCCAGCAGTCCAGGGGAAGCTCAGCCCCAGCATTTT.

This chain links TRBV29-1 with TRBJ1-1; D is unresolved. Germline values: CDR1 SQVTM, CDR2 ANQGSEA. The V gene lost 0 bases and the J gene lost 4 bases, with 21 bases spanning the gap. The CDR3 sequence is 17 residues long. The CDR3 here is CSVEDHYALGSSTEAFF. CDR3 nucleotides: TGCAGCGTTGAAGATCATTATGCTCTGGGGAGCTCCACTGAAGCTTTCTTT.

This rearrangement joins TRBV30 to TRBJ1-2, with D possibly matching TRBD1 (5 bases). Trimming shortened V by 3 bases and J by 8 bases, and 16 bases separated the two germline ends. The CDR3 contains 13 residues. Germline CDR1 GTSNPN, CDR2 SVGIG (reference sequence). The CDR3 here is CAWRRQGLYGYTF. The CDR3 DNA reads TGTGCCTGGAGACGTCAGGGACTATACGGCTACACCTTC.

Concerning this clone: This CDR3 is also generated by other DNA sequences in the sample. The V gene is TRBV28, the J gene TRBJ2-2; no clear D gene. V lost 2 bases and J lost 2, with 3 bases in between. The V gene's germline CDR1 is MDHEN and CDR2 SYDVKM. The CDR3 sequence is 13 residues long. In DNA, the CDR3 is TGTGCCAGCAGTTTAGGCAACACCGGGGAGCTGTTTTTT. Protein product: CASSLGNTGELFF.

This chain connects TRBV19 to TRBJ1-6; the D is unclear. The germline V gene has CDR1 LNHDA and CDR2 SQIVND (reference sequence). This CDR3 comprises 17 residues. V shed 5 bases and J shed 4 bases, with 18 bases lying between them. The CDR3 loop reads CASSEGLLDPYNSPLHF. CDR3 DNA sequence: TGTGCCAGTAGTGAAGGACTTCTGGACCCTTATAATTCACCCCTCCACTTT. The full variable domain, with the rest looked up from reference TRBV19 and TRBJ1-6, is DGGITQSPKYLFRKEGQNVTLSCEQNLNHDAMYWYRQDPGQGLRLIYYSQIVNDFQKGDIAEGYSVSREKKESFPLTVTSAQKNPTAFYLCASSEGLLDPYNSPLHFGNGTRLTVT.

This clone was counted only a few times. At one end, the junction sequence differs from germline, possibly due to a read error. The chain combines TRBV28 with TRBJ2-7; D is possibly TRBD1 or TRBD2 (5 bases each). This CDR3 has 13 amino acids. Germline loops: CDR1 MDHEN, CDR2 SYDVKM. CDR3 bases: TGTGCCAGCAGTTCTCGGCAGAGCGCCGGGGCAGACTTC. Amino acid sequence: CASSSRQSAGADF.

The chain combines TRBV29-1 with TRBJ2-7, with 8 nucleotides matching TRBD2. Germline CDR1 SQVTM, CDR2 ANQGSEA. The J segment lost 4 bases and the V segment lost 4 bases, leaving 18 bases of the junction unmatched. The CDR3 loop spans 17 amino acids. The CDR3 sequence: CSVGAPRWHGGDYEQYF. DNA of the CDR3: TGCAGCGTTGGAGCCCCGCGGTGGCACGGGGGGGATTACGAGCAGTACTTC.

The genes are TRBV5-4 and TRBJ2-2; 9 nucleotides agree with TRBD1. Germline trimming cut 6 bases from V and 5 bases from J; bases unmatched to any gene: 8. The CDR3 runs to 15 residues. Germline loops: CDR1 SGHNT, CDR2 YYREEE (reference sequence). The CDR3 protein is CASTWGQGETGELFF. The CDR3 DNA follows: TGTGCCAGCACTTGGGGACAGGGAGAGACCGGGGAGCTGTTTTTT.

The CDR3 sequence is CASSKDRVTEQYF. In DNA, the CDR3 is TGTGCCAGCAGCAAAGACAGGGTAACCGAGCAGTACTTC. V usage is TRBV27 and J usage is TRBJ2-7; TRBD1 aligns across 7 bases. Germline V lookup: CDR1 MNHEY, CDR2 SMNVEV (reference sequence). J lost 6 bases, V lost 6 bases, and 8 bases had no gene match. This CDR3 is built from 13 residues.

In its sample, this clone was seen a few times. The gene calls are TRBV10-3 and TRBJ2-5; D may be TRBD2 (5 bases). The CDR3 spans 14 residues. The V gene lost 4 bases and the J gene lost 1 base, with 10 bases spanning the gap. From germline, CDR1 is ENHRY and CDR2 SYGVKD. The CDR3: CAISVPGTQETQYF. For the CDR3, the DNA is TGTGCCATCAGTGTCCCGGGAACCCAAGAGACCCAGTACTTC.

The V and J genes are TRBV15 and TRBJ2-2; possible D gene TRBD2, 5 bases. Germline V gene sequence: CDR1 LNHNV, CDR2 YYDKDF (reference sequence). The germline V and J ends were trimmed by 1 base and 3 bases, with 9 bases remaining between them. The CDR3 has 15 amino acids. CDR3 sequence reads: CATSRGEGYTGELFF. CDR3 coding DNA: TGTGCCACCAGCAGAGGAGAGGGATACACCGGGGAGCTGTTTTTT.

CDR3 protein: CASRPSAVPLHF. The CDR3 DNA reads as TGTGCCAGCAGACCCAGCGCCGTGCCCCTCCACTTT. V and J are TRBV28 and TRBJ1-6; D gene ambiguous. Between the trimmed V and J ends, which lost 6 bases and 13 bases, there was a span of 13 bases. CDR1 is MDHEN and CDR2 is SYDVKM in the germline V gene. This CDR3 has 12 residues.